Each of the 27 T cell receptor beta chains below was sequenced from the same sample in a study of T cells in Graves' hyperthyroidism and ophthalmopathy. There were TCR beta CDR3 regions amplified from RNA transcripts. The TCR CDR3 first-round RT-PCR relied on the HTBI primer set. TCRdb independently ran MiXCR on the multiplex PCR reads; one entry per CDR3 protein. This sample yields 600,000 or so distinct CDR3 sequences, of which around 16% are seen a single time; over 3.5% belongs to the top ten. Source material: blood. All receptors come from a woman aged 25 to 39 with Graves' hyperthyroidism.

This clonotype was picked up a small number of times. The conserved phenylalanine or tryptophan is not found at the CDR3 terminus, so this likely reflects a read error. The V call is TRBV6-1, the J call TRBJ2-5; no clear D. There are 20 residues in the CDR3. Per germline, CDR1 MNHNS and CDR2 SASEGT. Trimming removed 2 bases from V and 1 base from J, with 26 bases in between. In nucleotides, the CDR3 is TGTGCCAGCAGTGAAAGCGAGCACCCAGAAAGCTCGGATGCCCAAGAGACCCAGTACCTC. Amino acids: CASSESEHPESSDAQETQYL.

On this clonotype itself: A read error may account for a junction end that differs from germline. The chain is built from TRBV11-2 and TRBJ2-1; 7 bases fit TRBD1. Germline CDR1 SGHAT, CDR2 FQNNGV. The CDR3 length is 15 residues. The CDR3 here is CASSDRDSYYNGQFF. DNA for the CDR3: TGTGCCAGCAGCGACCGGGACAGCTACTACAATGGGCAGTTCTTC. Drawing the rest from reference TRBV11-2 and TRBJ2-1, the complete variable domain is EAGVAQSPRYKIIEKRQSVAFWCNPISGHATLYWYQQILGQGPKLLIQFQNNGVVDDSQLPKDRFSAERLKGVDSTLKIQPAKLEDSAVYLCASSDRDSYYNGQFFGPGTRLTVL.

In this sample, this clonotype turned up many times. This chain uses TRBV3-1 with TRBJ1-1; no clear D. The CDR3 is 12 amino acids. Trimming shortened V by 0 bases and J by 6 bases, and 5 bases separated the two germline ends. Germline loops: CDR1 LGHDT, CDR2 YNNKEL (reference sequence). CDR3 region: CASSQDGPEAFF. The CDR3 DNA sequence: TGTGCCAGCAGCCAAGACGGACCTGAAGCTTTCTTT.

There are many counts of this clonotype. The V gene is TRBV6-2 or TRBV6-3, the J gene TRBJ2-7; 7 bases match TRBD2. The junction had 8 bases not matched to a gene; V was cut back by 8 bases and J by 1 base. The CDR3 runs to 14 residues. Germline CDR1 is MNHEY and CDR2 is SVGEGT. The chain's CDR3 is CASGTMGYSYEQYF. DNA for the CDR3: TGTGCCAGCGGGACTATGGGGTATTCCTACGAGCAGTACTTC.

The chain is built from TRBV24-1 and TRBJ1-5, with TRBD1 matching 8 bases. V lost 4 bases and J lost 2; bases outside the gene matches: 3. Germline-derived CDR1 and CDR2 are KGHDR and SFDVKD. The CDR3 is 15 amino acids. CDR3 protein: CATSDRGLGNQPQHF. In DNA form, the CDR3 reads TGTGCCACCAGTGACAGGGGGCTGGGCAATCAGCCCCAGCATTTT.

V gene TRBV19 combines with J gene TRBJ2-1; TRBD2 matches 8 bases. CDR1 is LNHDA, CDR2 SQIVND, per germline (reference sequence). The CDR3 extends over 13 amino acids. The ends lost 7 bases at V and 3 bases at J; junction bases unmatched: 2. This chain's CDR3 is CASKGLVYNEQFF. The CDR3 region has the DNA TGTGCCAGTAAGGGACTAGTCTACAATGAGCAGTTCTTC.

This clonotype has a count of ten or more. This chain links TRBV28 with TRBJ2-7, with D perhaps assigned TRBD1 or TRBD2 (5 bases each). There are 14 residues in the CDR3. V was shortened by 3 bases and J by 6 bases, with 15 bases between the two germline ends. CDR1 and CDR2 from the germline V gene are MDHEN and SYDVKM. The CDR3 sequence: CASSFYRDGGEQYF. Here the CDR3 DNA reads TGTGCCAGCAGTTTTTATCGGGACGGCGGCGAGCAGTACTTC.

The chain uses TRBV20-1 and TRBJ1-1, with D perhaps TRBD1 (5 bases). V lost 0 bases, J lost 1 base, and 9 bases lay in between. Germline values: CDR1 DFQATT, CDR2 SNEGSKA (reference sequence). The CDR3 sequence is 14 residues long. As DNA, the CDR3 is TGCAGTGCTAGAGATATGAGGGGGAACACTGAAGCTTTCTTT. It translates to CSARDMRGNTEAFF.

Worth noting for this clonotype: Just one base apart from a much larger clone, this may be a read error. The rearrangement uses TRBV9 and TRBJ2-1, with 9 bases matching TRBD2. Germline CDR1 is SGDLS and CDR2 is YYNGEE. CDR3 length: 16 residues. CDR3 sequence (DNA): TGTGCCAGCAACGTAGGAGCGAGCGGGAGGTCGGGAGAGCAGTTCTTC. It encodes CASNVGASGRSGEQFF.

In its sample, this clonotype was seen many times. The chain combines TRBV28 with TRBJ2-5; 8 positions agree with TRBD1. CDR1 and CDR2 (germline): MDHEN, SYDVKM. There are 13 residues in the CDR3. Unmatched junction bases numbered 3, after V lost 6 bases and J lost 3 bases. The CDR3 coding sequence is TGTGCCAGCAGCCCGGACAGGGAAGAGACCCAGTACTTC. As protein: CASSPDREETQYF.

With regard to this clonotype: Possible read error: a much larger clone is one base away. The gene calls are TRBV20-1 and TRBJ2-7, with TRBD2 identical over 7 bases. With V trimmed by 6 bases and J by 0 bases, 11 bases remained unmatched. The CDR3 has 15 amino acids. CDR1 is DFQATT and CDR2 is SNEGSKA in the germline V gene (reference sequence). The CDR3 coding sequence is TGCAGTGCCCGAGGGACTAAGACAAGCTCCTACGAGCAGTACTTC. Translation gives CSARGTKTSSYEQYF.

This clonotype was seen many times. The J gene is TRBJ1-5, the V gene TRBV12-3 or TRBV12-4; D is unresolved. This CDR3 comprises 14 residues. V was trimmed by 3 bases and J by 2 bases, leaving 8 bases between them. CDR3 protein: CASSFPDGNQPQHF. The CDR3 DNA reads TGTGCCAGCAGTTTCCCTGACGGCAATCAGCCCCAGCATTTT.

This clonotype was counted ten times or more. CDR3 region: CASSLVTAGNEQFF. CDR3 nucleotide sequence: TGTGCCAGCAGCTTAGTAACAGCGGGCAATGAGCAGTTCTTC. The genes are TRBV7-8 and TRBJ2-1; a weak D match, TRBD2 (6 bases). With 1 base removed from V and 6 bases from J, the gap between germline ends came to 10 bases. This CDR3 has 14 residues. Germline V gene data show CDR1 as SGHVS and CDR2 as FQNEAQ.

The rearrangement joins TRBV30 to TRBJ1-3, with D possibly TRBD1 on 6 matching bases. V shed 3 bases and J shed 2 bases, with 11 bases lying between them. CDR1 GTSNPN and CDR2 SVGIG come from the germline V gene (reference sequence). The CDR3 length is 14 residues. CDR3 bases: TGTGCCTGGAGACGGGGGGCGCCTGGAAACACCATATATTTT. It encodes CAWRRGAPGNTIYF.

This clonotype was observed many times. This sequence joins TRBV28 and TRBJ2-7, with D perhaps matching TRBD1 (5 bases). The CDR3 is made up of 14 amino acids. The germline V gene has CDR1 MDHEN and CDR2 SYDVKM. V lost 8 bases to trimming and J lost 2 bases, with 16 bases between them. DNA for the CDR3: TGTGCCAGCTCTTTAGAAGGGGTTACCTACGAGCAGTACTTC. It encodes CASSLEGVTYEQYF. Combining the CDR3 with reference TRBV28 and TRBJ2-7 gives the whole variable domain DVKVTQSSRYLVKRTGEKVFLECVQDMDHENMFWYRQDPGLGLRLIYFSYDVKMKEKGDIPEGYSVSREKKERFSLILESASTNQTSMYLCASSLEGVTYEQYFGPGTRLTVT.

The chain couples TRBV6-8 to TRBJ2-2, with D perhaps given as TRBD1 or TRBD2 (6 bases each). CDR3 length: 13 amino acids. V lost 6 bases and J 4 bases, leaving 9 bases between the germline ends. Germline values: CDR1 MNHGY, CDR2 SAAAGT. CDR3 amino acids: CASRRGATGELFF. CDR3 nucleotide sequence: TGTGCCAGCAGGAGGGGGGCCACCGGGGAGCTGTTTTTT.

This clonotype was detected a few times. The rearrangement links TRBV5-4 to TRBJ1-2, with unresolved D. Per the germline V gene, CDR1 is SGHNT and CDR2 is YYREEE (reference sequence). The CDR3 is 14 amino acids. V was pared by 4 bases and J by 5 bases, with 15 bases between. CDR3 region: CASSPRPDLYGYTF. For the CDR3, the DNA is TGTGCCAGCAGCCCCCGCCCAGATTTGTATGGCTACACCTTC. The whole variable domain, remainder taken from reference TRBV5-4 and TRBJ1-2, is ETGVTQSPTHLIKTRGQQVTLRCSSQSGHNTVSWYQQALGQGPQFIFQYYREEENGRGNFPPRFSGLQFPNYSSELNVNALELDDSALYLCASSPRPDLYGYTFGSGTRLTVV.

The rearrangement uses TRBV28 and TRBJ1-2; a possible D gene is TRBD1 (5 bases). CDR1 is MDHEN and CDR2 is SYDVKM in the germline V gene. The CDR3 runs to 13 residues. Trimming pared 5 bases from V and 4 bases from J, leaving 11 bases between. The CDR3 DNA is TGTGCCAGCAGTCTCAGAGGGGTCTATGGCTACACCTTC. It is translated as CASSLRGVYGYTF.

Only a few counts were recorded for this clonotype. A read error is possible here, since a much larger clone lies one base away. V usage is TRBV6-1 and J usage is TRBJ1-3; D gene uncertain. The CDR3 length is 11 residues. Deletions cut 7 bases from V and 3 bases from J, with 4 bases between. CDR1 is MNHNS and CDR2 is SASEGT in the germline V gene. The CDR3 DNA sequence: TGTGCCAGCATATTTGGAAACACCATATATTTT. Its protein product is CASIFGNTIYF.

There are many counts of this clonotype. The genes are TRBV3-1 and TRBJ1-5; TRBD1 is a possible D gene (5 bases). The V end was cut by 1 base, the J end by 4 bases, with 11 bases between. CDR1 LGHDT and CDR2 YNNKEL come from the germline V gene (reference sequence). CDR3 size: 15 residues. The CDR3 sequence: CASSQGTGWNQPQHF. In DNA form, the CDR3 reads TGTGCCAGCAGCCAAGGCACAGGTTGGAATCAGCCCCAGCATTTT.

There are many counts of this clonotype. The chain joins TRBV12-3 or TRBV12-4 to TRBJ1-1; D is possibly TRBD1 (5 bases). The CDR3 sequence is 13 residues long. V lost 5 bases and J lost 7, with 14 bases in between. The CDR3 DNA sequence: TGTGCCAGCAGTCTACTACACAGGATTGAAGCTTTCTTT. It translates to CASSLLHRIEAFF.

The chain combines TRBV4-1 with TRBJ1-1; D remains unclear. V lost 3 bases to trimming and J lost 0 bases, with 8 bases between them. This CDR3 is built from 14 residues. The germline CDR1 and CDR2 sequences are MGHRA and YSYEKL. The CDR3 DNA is TGCGCCAGCAGCCACCCGACGATGAACACTGAAGCTTTCTTT. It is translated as CASSHPTMNTEAFF.

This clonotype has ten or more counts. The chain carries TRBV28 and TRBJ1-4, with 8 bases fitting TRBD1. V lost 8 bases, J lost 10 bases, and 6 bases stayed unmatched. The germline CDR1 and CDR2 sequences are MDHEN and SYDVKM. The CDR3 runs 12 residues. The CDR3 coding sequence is TGTGCCAGCCGCAGGGGGCTGGGAAAACTGTTTTTT. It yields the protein CASRRGLGKLFF. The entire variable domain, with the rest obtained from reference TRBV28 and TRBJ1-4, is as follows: DVKVTQSSRYLVKRTGEKVFLECVQDMDHENMFWYRQDPGLGLRLIYFSYDVKMKEKGDIPEGYSVSREKKERFSLILESASTNQTSMYLCASRRGLGKLFFGSGTQLSVL.

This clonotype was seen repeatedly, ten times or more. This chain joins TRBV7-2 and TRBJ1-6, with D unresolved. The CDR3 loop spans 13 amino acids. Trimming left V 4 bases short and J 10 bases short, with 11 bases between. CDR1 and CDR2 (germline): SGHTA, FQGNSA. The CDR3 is CASSWGGWSPLHF. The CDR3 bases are TGTGCCAGCAGCTGGGGAGGATGGTCACCCCTCCACTTT.

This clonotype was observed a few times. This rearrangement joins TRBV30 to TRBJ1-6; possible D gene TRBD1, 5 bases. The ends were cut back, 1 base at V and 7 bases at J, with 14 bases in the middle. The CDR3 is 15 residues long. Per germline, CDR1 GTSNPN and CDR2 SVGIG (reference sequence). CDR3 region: CAWSELGVGNSPLHF. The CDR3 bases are TGTGCCTGGAGTGAATTAGGGGTGGGGAATTCACCCCTCCACTTT.

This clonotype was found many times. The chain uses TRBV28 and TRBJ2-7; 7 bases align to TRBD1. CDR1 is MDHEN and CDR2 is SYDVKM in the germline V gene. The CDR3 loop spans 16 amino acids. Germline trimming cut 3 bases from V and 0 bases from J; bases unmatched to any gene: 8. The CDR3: CASSFNPAGGSYEQYF. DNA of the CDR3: TGTGCCAGCAGTTTTAATCCGGCAGGGGGCTCCTACGAGCAGTACTTC.

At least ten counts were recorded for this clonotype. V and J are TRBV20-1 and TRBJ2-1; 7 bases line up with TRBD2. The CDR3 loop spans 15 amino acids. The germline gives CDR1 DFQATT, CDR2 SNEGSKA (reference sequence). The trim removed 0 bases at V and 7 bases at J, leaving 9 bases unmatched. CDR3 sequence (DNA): TGCAGTGCTAGAGATCGGGCGGGAGTAGCGAATGAGCAGTTCTTC. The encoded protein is CSARDRAGVANEQFF.